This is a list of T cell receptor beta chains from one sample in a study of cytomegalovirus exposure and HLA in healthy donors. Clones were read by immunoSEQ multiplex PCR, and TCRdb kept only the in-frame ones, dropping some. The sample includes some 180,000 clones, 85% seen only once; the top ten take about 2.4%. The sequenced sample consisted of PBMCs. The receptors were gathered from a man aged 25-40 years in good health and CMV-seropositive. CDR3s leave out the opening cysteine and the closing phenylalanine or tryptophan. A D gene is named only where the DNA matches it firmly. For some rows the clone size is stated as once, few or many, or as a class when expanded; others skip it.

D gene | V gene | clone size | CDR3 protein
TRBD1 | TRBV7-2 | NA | ASSRGTGDGHT
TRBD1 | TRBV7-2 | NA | ASSLGGTGAVYGYT
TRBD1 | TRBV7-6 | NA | ASSPRMGQITQY
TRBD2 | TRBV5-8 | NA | AAGVAGLVDTQY
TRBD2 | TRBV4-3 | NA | ASSQVSGSAPYEQY
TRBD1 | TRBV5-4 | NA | ASSAFGQGARGAGELF
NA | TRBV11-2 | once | ASSLTGGWEKLF
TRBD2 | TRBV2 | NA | ASSGGGYTQY
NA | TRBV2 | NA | ASSPDRLTDTQY
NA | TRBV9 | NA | ASSALPQGNEQF
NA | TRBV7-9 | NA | ASSLGTSYGYT
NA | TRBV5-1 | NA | ASSLAGDTGELF
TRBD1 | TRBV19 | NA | ASSIAPGDRYEQY
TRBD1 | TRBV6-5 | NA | ASRDRGFYEQY
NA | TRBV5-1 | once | ASSLGSGSTDTQY
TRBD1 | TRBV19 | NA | ASSMGQLFYGYT
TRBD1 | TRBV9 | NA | ASSVGQGVGEQF
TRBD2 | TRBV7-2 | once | ASSDQRGSSYNEQF
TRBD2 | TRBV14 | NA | ASSHPGLAITGELF
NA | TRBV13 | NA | ASSQRRGPHEAF
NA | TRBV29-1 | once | SVEAPSMETQY
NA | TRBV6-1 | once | ASNLDRQETQY
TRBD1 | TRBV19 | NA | ATTSWDRGTEAF
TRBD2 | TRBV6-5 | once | ASSLSGRAYNEQF
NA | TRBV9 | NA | ASSVDGGYQPQH
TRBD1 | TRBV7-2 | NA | ASSFDRGLGYT
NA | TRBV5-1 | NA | ASSIGVTALGEKLF
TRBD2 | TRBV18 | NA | ASSRGTSGISYEQY
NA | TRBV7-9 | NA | SSSSTREQY
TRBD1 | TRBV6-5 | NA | ASSYGTGQYNEQF
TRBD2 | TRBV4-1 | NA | ASSQGPVGKREGVDTQY
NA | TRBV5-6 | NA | ASSLASEQY
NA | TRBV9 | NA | ASSVAGSNQPQH
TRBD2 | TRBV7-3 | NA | ASSLTFPGTTGTDTQY
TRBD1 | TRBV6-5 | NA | ASSRQGRDTQY